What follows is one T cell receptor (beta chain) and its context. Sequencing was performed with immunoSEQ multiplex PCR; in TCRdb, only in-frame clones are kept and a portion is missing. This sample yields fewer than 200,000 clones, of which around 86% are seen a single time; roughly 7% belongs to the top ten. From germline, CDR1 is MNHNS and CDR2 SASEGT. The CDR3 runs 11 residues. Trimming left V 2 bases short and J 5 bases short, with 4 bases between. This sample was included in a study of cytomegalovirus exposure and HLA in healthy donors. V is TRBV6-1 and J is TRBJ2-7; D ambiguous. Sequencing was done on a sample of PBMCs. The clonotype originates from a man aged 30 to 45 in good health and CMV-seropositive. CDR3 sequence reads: CASSELHEQYF. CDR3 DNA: TGTGCCAGCAGTGAACTTCACGAGCAGTACTTC.